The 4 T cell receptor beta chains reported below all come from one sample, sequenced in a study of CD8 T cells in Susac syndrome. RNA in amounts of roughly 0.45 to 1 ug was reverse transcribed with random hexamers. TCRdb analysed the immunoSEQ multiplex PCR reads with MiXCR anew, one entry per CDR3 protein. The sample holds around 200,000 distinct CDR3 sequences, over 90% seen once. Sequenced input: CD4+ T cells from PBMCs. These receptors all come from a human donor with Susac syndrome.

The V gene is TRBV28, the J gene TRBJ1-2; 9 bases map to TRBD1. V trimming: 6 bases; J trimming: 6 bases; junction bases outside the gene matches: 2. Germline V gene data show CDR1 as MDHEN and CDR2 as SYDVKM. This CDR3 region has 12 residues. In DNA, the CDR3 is TGTGCCAGCAGCCGGACAGGGGATGGCTACACCTTC. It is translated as CASSRTGDGYTF.

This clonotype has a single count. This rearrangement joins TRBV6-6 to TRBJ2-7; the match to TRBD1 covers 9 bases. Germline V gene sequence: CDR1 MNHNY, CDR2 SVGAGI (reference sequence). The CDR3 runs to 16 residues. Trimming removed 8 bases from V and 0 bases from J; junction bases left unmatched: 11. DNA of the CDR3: TGTGCCAGCCAAAATCGGGGACAGGGTGGCTCCTACGAGCAGTACTTC. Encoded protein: CASQNRGQGGSYEQYF.

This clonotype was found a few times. CDR3 nucleotides: TGTGCCAGCAGTGAGCCGGGGGCCAATGAGCAGTTCTTC. This encodes CASSEPGANEQFF. The chain couples TRBV2 to TRBJ2-1, with D perhaps given as TRBD1 or TRBD2 (6 bases each). Germline V gives CDR1 SNHLY, CDR2 FYNNEI. The CDR3 runs 13 residues. Trimming left V 3 bases short and J 6 bases short, with 9 bases between.

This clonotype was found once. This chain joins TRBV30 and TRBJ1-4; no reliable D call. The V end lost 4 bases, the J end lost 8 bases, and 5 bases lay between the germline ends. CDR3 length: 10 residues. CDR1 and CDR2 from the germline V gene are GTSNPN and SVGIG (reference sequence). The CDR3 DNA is TGTGCCTGGAAAGGAGAAAAACTGTTTTTT. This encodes CAWKGEKLFF.